Listed below are T cell receptor beta chains from one sample, sequenced in a study of T cell responses to AZD1222 COVID-19 vaccine. Assay used: immunoSEQ multiplex PCR; TCRdb lists only in-frame clones, some missing. The sample lists over 100,000 clones, 75% to 95% seen once, with 6.9% in the top ten. The specimen comprised peripheral blood, sampled on day 0 of AZD1222 vaccination. The source of these receptors is an adult in good health. Each CDR3 is given with its conserved first and last residue. A D gene is named only where the DNA matches it firmly. Only part of the rows carry a size: once, few, many, or a class if the clone is expanded.

v_call,cdr3_length,d_call,clone_size,j_call,cdr3_aa,cdr3_nt
TRBV28,14,NA,NA,TRBJ2-7,CASSDAYWDSGQYF,TGTGCCAGCAGTGACGCCTACTGGGACTCGGGGCAGTACTTC
TRBV4-2,14,NA,once,TRBJ1-1,CASSQGGPRTEAFF,TGTGCCAGCAGCCAAGGTGGGCCTAGGACTGAAGCTTTCTTT
TRBV27,15,TRBD1,NA,TRBJ1-2,CASSFGDRGRNGYTF,TGTGCCAGCAGTTTCGGGGACAGGGGGAGGAATGGCTACACCTTC
TRBV28,15,NA,NA,TRBJ1-4,CASRTSGGGKEKLFF,TGTGCCAGCAGGACTTCTGGCGGGGGGAAGGAAAAACTGTTTTTT
TRBV5-6,14,TRBD1,NA,TRBJ1-1,CASTPYGTDTEAFF,TGTGCCAGCACCCCTTACGGGACAGACACTGAAGCTTTCTTT
TRBV9,15,TRBD1,NA,TRBJ2-2,CASSVRTGGTGELFF,TGTGCCAGCAGCGTGAGGACAGGGGGCACCGGGGAGCTGTTTTTT
TRBV9,14,NA,once,TRBJ1-5,CASSVGSGNQPQHF,TGTGCCAGCAGCGTGGGTTCTGGGAATCAGCCCCAGCATTTT
TRBV5-4,14,NA,NA,TRBJ2-7,CASSLGPTDRRLYF,TGTGCCAGCAGCTTGGGGCCCACGGACCGCCGTTTGTACTTC
TRBV7-9,14,NA,NA,TRBJ1-2,CASSSSGGDYGYTF,TGTGCCAGCAGCTCCTCTGGGGGGGACTATGGCTACACCTTC
TRBV6-5,13,NA,NA,TRBJ1-5,CASKAGRDQPQHF,TGTGCCAGCAAGGCGGGCCGGGATCAGCCCCAGCATTTT
TRBV6-5,14,NA,NA,TRBJ1-5,CASSQTGSNQPQHF,TGTGCCAGCAGCCAAACCGGTAGCAATCAGCCCCAGCATTTT
TRBV7-2,16,NA,few,TRBJ2-5,CASSLVPRGHQETQYF,TGTGCCAGCAGCTTAGTTCCGCGGGGGCATCAAGAGACCCAGTACTTC
TRBV27,16,TRBD1,NA,TRBJ2-7,CASSELMGQKAYEQYF,TGTGCCAGCAGCGAACTTATGGGACAGAAAGCCTACGAGCAGTACTTC
TRBV11-3,11,NA,NA,TRBJ2-2,CASSAAGELFF,TGTGCCAGCAGCGCGGCCGGGGAGCTGTTTTTT
TRBV3-1/TRBV3-2,12,NA,NA,TRBJ2-1,CASSRGGRAQFF,TGTGCCAGCAGCCGGGGGGGCCGGGCGCAGTTCTTC
TRBV18,15,TRBD2,NA,TRBJ2-4,CASSKTGLAENIQYF,TGTGCCAGCTCAAAGACGGGACTAGCGGAAAACATTCAGTACTTC
TRBV4-1,16,NA,NA,TRBJ1-3,CASSQAGELSGNTIYF,TGCGCCAGCAGCCAAGCGGGAGAACTCTCTGGAAACACCATATATTTT
TRBV28,14,TRBD1,NA,TRBJ1-2,CASRPGGRWVGYTF,TGTGCCAGCAGGCCAGGGGGCCGGTGGGTTGGCTACACCTTC
TRBV19,11,NA,NA,TRBJ2-4,CASSNWGIQYF,TGTGCCAGTAGTAATTGGGGCATTCAGTACTTC
TRBV19,11,NA,once,TRBJ1-1,CASSFSLEAFF,TGTGCCAGTAGTTTTTCCCTCGAAGCTTTCTTT
TRBV4-2,16,TRBD1,NA,TRBJ1-5,CASSLQPGQGTQPQHF,TGTGCCAGCAGCCTCCAACCGGGACAGGGAACTCAGCCCCAGCATTTT
TRBV19,14,NA,NA,TRBJ2-7,CASSIGGSSYEQYF,TGTGCCAGTAGTATAGGGGGTAGCTCCTACGAGCAGTACTTC
TRBV28,15,NA,NA,TRBJ1-5,CASGKYGFEMEPQHF,TGTGCCAGCGGGAAGTATGGGTTTGAGATGGAGCCCCAGCATTTT
TRBV28,12,NA,NA,TRBJ2-7,CASSLMWSEQYF,TGTGCCAGCAGTTTAATGTGGAGTGAGCAGTACTTC
TRBV19,15,NA,NA,TRBJ1-1,CASSGDEGKVTEAFF,TGTGCCAGTAGTGGTGATGAGGGGAAGGTCACTGAAGCTTTCTTT
TRBV25-1,13,NA,NA,TRBJ2-7,CASQGTSTYEQYF,TGTGCCAGCCAAGGGACCTCCACCTACGAGCAGTACTTC
TRBV29-1,17,TRBD2,NA,TRBJ2-3,CSVHGGGAEGSTDTQYF,TGCAGCGTTCACGGCGGGGGGGCGGAAGGAAGCACAGATACGCAGTATTTT
TRBV9,15,TRBD1,NA,TRBJ1-2,CASSAGQGWIYGYTF,TGTGCCAGCAGCGCCGGACAGGGATGGATCTATGGCTACACCTTC
TRBV24-1,15,TRBD1,NA,TRBJ1-1,CATSDRGQGRTEAFF,TGTGCCACCAGTGACCGGGGACAGGGGAGGACTGAAGCTTTCTTT
TRBV15,13,NA,NA,TRBJ1-2,CATSTGPRTGYTF,TGTGCCACCAGCACAGGACCGCGGACTGGCTACACCTTC
TRBV28,12,NA,NA,TRBJ1-2,CASSPGDYGYTF,TGTGCCAGCAGTCCCGGGGACTATGGCTACACCTTC
TRBV4-3,14,NA,NA,TRBJ2-3,CASSQDGGTDTQYF,TGCGCCAGCAGCCAAGATGGGGGCACAGATACGCAGTATTTT
TRBV29-1,14,NA,NA,TRBJ1-3,CSVGVAGSGNTIYF,TGCAGCGTTGGCGTGGCGGGCTCTGGAAACACCATATATTTT
TRBV4-1,14,NA,NA,TRBJ1-2,CASSQVGLNLFYTF,TGCGCCAGCAGCCAAGTCGGACTTAACCTTTTCTACACCTTC
TRBV30,14,NA,NA,TRBJ1-3,CAWSPGISGNTIYF,TGTGCCTGGAGTCCAGGGATCTCTGGAAACACCATATATTTT
TRBV11-1,14,NA,NA,TRBJ1-4,CASSRRGEAEKLFF,TGTGCCAGCAGCCGCCGGGGTGAAGCTGAAAAACTGTTTTTT
TRBV4-1,16,NA,NA,TRBJ2-2,CASSQDQGNVAGELFF,TGCGCCAGCAGCCAAGATCAGGGGAATGTGGCCGGGGAGCTGTTTTTT
TRBV9,16,TRBD2,NA,TRBJ2-6,CASSWGGAGGANVLTF,TGTGCCAGCAGCTGGGGAGGGGCTGGTGGGGCCAACGTCCTGACTTTC
TRBV4-1,15,TRBD1,NA,TRBJ1-4,CASSPGTVEVEKLFF,TGCGCCAGCAGCCCCGGGACAGTGGAGGTGGAAAAACTGTTTTTT
TRBV7-9,14,NA,NA,TRBJ2-7,CASSLKERPYEQYF,TGTGCCAGCAGCTTAAAGGAGAGGCCTTACGAGCAGTACTTC
TRBV27,16,NA,NA,TRBJ2-3,CASSLWTAGATDTQYF,TGTGCCAGCAGTTTATGGACTGCGGGCGCCACAGATACGCAGTATTTT
TRBV9,15,NA,few,TRBJ2-7,CASSYGSGTSYEQYF,TGTGCCAGCAGCTACGGATCGGGGACCTCCTACGAGCAGTACTTC
TRBV7-6,17,NA,NA,TRBJ1-5,CASSSYPRGGRNQPQHF,TGTGCCAGCAGCTCATATCCCAGGGGCGGCAGAAATCAGCCCCAGCATTTT
TRBV3-1/TRBV3-2,13,NA,once,TRBJ1-1,CASSQYPGSPAFF,TGTGCCAGCAGCCAATACCCGGGCAGCCCCGCTTTCTTT
TRBV6-2/TRBV6-3,15,NA,NA,TRBJ1-2,CASSYSAGMSYGYTF,TGTGCCAGCAGTTACTCGGCGGGAATGAGCTATGGCTACACCTTC
TRBV15,15,NA,once,TRBJ1-2,CATSRDPGEGYGYTF,TGTGCCACCAGCAGAGACCCTGGGGAAGGGTATGGCTACACCTTC
TRBV7-3,15,NA,once,TRBJ1-6,CASSLMRGPNSPLHF,TGTGCCAGCAGCTTAATGCGGGGGCCGAATTCACCCCTCCACTTT
TRBV30,12,NA,NA,TRBJ1-1,CAWSVGSTEAFF,TGTGCCTGGAGTGTAGGGAGCACTGAAGCTTTCTTT
TRBV6-5,16,TRBD1,NA,TRBJ2-7,CASSYTGQGGTYEQYF,TGTGCCAGCAGTTACACGGGACAGGGTGGAACCTACGAGCAGTACTTC
TRBV5-1,14,TRBD1,NA,TRBJ1-6,CASTPGTGSSPLHF,TGCGCCAGCACTCCCGGGACAGGGAGTTCACCCCTCCACTTT
TRBV9,15,NA,NA,TRBJ2-7,CASSASIGPGYEQYF,TGTGCCAGCAGCGCCTCAATCGGGCCAGGCTACGAGCAGTACTTC
TRBV15,15,TRBD1,NA,TRBJ1-6,CATSRRTGGYSPLHF,TGTGCCACCAGCAGGAGGACAGGGGGTTATTCACCCCTCCACTTT
TRBV18,12,NA,NA,TRBJ2-1,CASSPPPNEQFF,TGTGCCAGCTCACCTCCTCCCAATGAGCAGTTCTTC
TRBV27,16,TRBD2,NA,TRBJ2-3,CASTPGTSGGRNTQYF,TGTGCCAGCACCCCAGGGACTAGCGGGGGCCGCAATACGCAGTATTTT
TRBV4-3,14,NA,NA,TRBJ2-7,CASSQGAGDYEQYF,TGCGCCAGCAGCCAAGGAGCTGGCGACTACGAGCAGTACTTC